These T cell receptor beta chains were read from a single sample in a study of blood T cells in healthy people across ages. TCRdb independently ran MiXCR on the 5' RACE reads; one entry per CDR3 protein. Of 850,000 to 1,000,000 distinct CDR3 sequences listed, roughly 50% were seen once; the top ten hold about 20%. What was sequenced was blood. Every receptor here comes from an older woman in good health. CDR3s include the opening cysteine and the closing phenylalanine or tryptophan. D genes are given only for firm matches. Only some rows state a clone size, as once, few, many or a class for expanded clones.

V	length	D	J	size	DNA	CDR3
TRBV4-1	17	TRBD2	TRBJ2-1	NA	TGCGCCAGCAGCTTCGGCTCGGGAGCGCGGCGGGGGGATGAGCAGTTCTTC	CASSFGSGARRGDEQFF
TRBV4-1	11	NA	TRBJ2-5	NA	TGCGCCAGCAGCCATTACAATGAGCAGTACTTC	CASSHYNEQYF
TRBV12-3/TRBV12-4	15	NA	TRBJ1-1	few	TGTGCCAGCAGTTTTGGAGGCTGGAGAAACACTGAAGCTTTCTTT	CASSFGGWRNTEAFF
TRBV6-5	13	NA	TRBJ1-2	NA	TGTGCCTGCAGAATGAACAGGAACTATGGCTACACCTTC	CACRMNRNYGYTF
TRBV4-1	24	TRBD1	TRBJ2-7	NA	TGCGCCAGCAGCCAAGATCTTCTTGAGGGGGCTTGGGCGAAGGCCTCGGCGAGCTCCTACGAGCAGTACTTC	CASSQDLLEGAWAKASASSYEQYF
TRBV12-3/TRBV12-4	15	TRBD1	TRBJ2-3	once	TGTGCCAGCAGAGGACAGGGGCGCCGTTTCGATACGCAGTATTTT	CASRGQGRRFDTQYF
TRBV7-8	14	NA	TRBJ2-1	NA	TGTGCCAGCAGCTTAGCGCGCGAGGGCACTAAGCAGTTCTTC	CASSLAREGTKQFF
TRBV27	13	TRBD1	TRBJ1-2	few	TGTGCCAGCAGTATACAGGGGGCCTATGGCTACACCTTC	CASSIQGAYGYTF
TRBV6-2/TRBV6-3	14	TRBD1	TRBJ1-5	NA	TGTGCCAGCAGTTGGGGGACAGGGAATTGGCCCCAGCATTTT	CASSWGTGNWPQHF
TRBV20-1	12	NA	TRBJ2-7	NA	TGCAGTGCTAGACCGCACGGGTACGAGCAGTACTTC	CSARPHGYEQYF
TRBV9	14	TRBD2	TRBJ2-5	NA	TGTGCCAGCAGCGGTAGCGGAGCGGGGGAGACCCAGTACTTC	CASSGSGAGETQYF
TRBV7-2	16	NA	TRBJ1-5	once	TGTGCCAGCAGTTCCGAACAGGGTTTGGGCAATCAGCCCCAGCATTTT	CASSSEQGLGNQPQHF
TRBV7-9	15	TRBD2	TRBJ2-7	few	TGTGCCAGCAGCTTAGCTCTAGCGGGACCCTACGAGCAGTACTTC	CASSLALAGPYEQYF
TRBV29-1	15	NA	TRBJ2-7	NA	TGCAGCGTTGATCGGCAGGGAGAAGGTGCCTACGAGCAGTACTTC	CSVDRQGEGAYEQYF
TRBV9	14	TRBD1	TRBJ2-1	NA	TGTGCCAGCAGCGTAGTCACAGGGGGAGGTGAGCAGTTCTTC	CASSVVTGGGEQFF
TRBV7-2	14	NA	TRBJ1-2	few	TGTGCCAGCAGCCCGACAAGAGCTAACTATGGCTACACCTTC	CASSPTRANYGYTF
TRBV7-8	15	NA	TRBJ2-1	NA	TGTGCCAGCAGCATTCAGGGAAGCTCCTACAATGAGCAGTTCTTC	CASSIQGSSYNEQFF
TRBV6-2/TRBV6-3	20	NA	TRBJ2-7	few	TGTGCCAGCAGTTACTCGATTTATGCCCCATCGGATTACAGCGCCTACGAGCAGTACTTC	CASSYSIYAPSDYSAYEQYF
TRBV12-3/TRBV12-4	11	NA	TRBJ2-3	few	TGTGCCAGCAAGTACACAGATGCGCAGTATTTT	CASKYTDAQYF
TRBV20-1	14	NA	TRBJ2-7	NA	TGCAGTGCTAGTGGCCCCCAGGGTGGGTACGAGCAGTACTTC	CSASGPQGGYEQYF
TRBV28	13	NA	TRBJ2-1	few	TGTGCCAGCAGTTTAAGGCCCGACTATGAGCAGTTCTTC	CASSLRPDYEQFF
TRBV6-6	12	NA	TRBJ2-7	NA	TGTGCCAGCAAGGTACGATCCTACGAGCAGTACTTC	CASKVRSYEQYF
TRBV7-2	16	TRBD2	TRBJ2-4	NA	TGTGCCAGCAGCCTCTTGGGCGGAGCGGGAGGAAACATTCAGTACTTC	CASSLLGGAGGNIQYF
TRBV2	15	TRBD1	TRBJ2-5	NA	TGTGCCAGCAGAGGGATCCGGGACAGCTTAAACCGGCAGTACTTC	CASRGIRDSLNRQYF
TRBV27	13	NA	TRBJ1-1	NA	TGTGCCAGCAGTAGTTGGATCGACACTGAAGCTTTCTTT	CASSSWIDTEAFF
TRBV29-1	14	NA	TRBJ1-4	once	TGCAGCGTTGGATCGGACGTCTGGGGAAGGAAACTGTTTTTT	CSVGSDVWGRKLFF
TRBV12-3/TRBV12-4	16	TRBD2	TRBJ2-3	few	TGTGCCAGCAGTACAGGCTTAGCGGGAGGCACAGATACGCAGTATTTT	CASSTGLAGGTDTQYF
TRBV7-9	17	TRBD1	TRBJ2-7	NA	TGTGCCAGCAGCTTAGAAGACCGGGACAGGGGGCCTGGCGAGCAGTACTTC	CASSLEDRDRGPGEQYF
TRBV10-3	13	NA	TRBJ2-7	few	TGTGCCATCAGTGACAGTCTCACCTACGAGCAGTACTTC	CAISDSLTYEQYF
TRBV15	14	TRBD2	TRBJ2-3	NA	TGTGCCACCAGCAGCCCTAGCGGGCCCGATACGCAGTATTTT	CATSSPSGPDTQYF
TRBV7-3	15	TRBD1	TRBJ2-3	NA	TGTGCCAGCAGCATGCAGGGGGCTAGCACAGATACGCAGTATTTT	CASSMQGASTDTQYF
TRBV25-1	13	TRBD1	TRBJ2-7	NA	TGTGCCAGCGAAGGGACAGTAACCTACGAGCAGTACTTC	CASEGTVTYEQYF
TRBV18	16	TRBD2	TRBJ2-7	NA	TGTGCCAGCTCACCACCCGGACTAGCGGCGGCCTACGAGCAGTACTTC	CASSPPGLAAAYEQYF
TRBV6-2/TRBV6-3	16	TRBD1	TRBJ2-7	NA	TGTGCCAGCAGGTGGAGAACCGGGACAGGGGACTACGAGCAGTACTTC	CASRWRTGTGDYEQYF
TRBV28	16	TRBD1	TRBJ2-5	NA	TGTGCCAGCAGCCTGGGGACAGGAAGCAGGTCGAAGACCCAGTACTTC	CASSLGTGSRSKTQYF
TRBV12-3/TRBV12-4	16	NA	TRBJ2-6	NA	TGTGCCAGCAGTTTAGACAGGAACTCTGGGGCCAACGTCCTGACTTTC	CASSLDRNSGANVLTF
TRBV6-1	14	NA	TRBJ2-3	NA	TGTGCCAGCAGTGCCCGACCCTCCACAGATACGCAGTATTTT	CASSARPSTDTQYF
TRBV7-2	17	TRBD2	TRBJ2-3	few	TGTGCCAGCAGCTTTTCTGGGGCTAGCGGGAGAGGAGATACGCAGTATTTT	CASSFSGASGRGDTQYF
TRBV27	13	NA	TRBJ2-1	few	TGTGCCAGCAGTCGTAACCCCGGAGGTATCCAGTTCTTC	CASSRNPGGIQFF
TRBV20-1	14	TRBD1	TRBJ2-5	few	TGCAGCACAGGGGGGTTGAGTTTGGTAGAGACCCAGTACTTC	CSTGGLSLVETQYF
TRBV6-6	17	TRBD1	TRBJ1-5	NA	TGTGCCAGCAGTTACCCGACAGGGGTACGGGGCAATCAGCCCCAGCATTTT	CASSYPTGVRGNQPQHF
TRBV20-1	14	TRBD1	TRBJ1-2	NA	TGCAGTGCTAAAGGGGGCTCGGGGGTTTATGGCTACACCTTC	CSAKGGSGVYGYTF
TRBV28	12	NA	TRBJ2-1	NA	TGTGCCAGCAGTTCGCCCACCGATGAGCAGTTCTTC	CASSSPTDEQFF
TRBV20-1	16	TRBD1	TRBJ2-7	few	TGCAGTGCTAGAGGGACAGGGGCCACTATTTTCTACGAGCAGTACTTC	CSARGTGATIFYEQYF
TRBV29-1	13	NA	TRBJ1-5	few	TGCAGCGTGAGGACAGTCAGCAATCAGCCCCAGCATTTT	CSVRTVSNQPQHF
TRBV11-2	14	TRBD2	TRBJ2-2	few	TGTGCCAGCAGCCTAAGCGGGAGGTCCGGGGAGCTGTTTTTT	CASSLSGRSGELFF
TRBV29-1	15	TRBD2	TRBJ2-1	NA	TGCAGCGTTTCTATAGCGGGAGGGCCGAGGAATGAGCAGTTCTTC	CSVSIAGGPRNEQFF